This TCR beta chain was captured by sequencing in a study of beta chain features in type 1 diabetes. Study-level background: Patient and healthy donor groups were alike in age, gender and cell yields.

The study, taken as a whole, reports: Across patients, naive, central memory and Treg TCRB repertoires exhibited apparently greater similarity than was observed across healthy donors. Possibly, sequencing cDNA over-represented cells that had high TCR expression levels.

The V end was cut by 8 bases, the J end by 4 bases, with 18 bases between. The CDR3 sequence is 14 residues long. Germline V gives CDR1 SNHLY, CDR2 FYNNEI. Sequenced material consisted of expressed TCRB transcripts (all of the isolated RNA was reverse transcribed). The protocol was immunoSEQ multiplex PCR, while the TCRdb copy is restricted to in-frame clones and leaves out a portion. The sample holds 300,000 to 400,000 clones, less than 9.5% seen once. Turning to this clone: Its specificity is unknown.

The sample was central memory CD4+ T cells from blood. The chain combines TRBV2 with TRBJ2-7, with D possibly called TRBD1 or TRBD2 (5 bases each). This sequence originates from a woman aged 18-29 years in good health. CDR3: CASGDPSTGYEQYF. The CDR3 DNA is TGTGCCAGCGGGGACCCCTCTACGGGGTACGAGCAGTACTTC.